This T cell receptor (beta chain) is drawn from a study of blood T cell repertoires in COVID-19. Across the study: Researchers got acute and convalescent COVID-19 samples from the United States, Italy and Spain. T cells, B-cell-depleted T cells, or PBMCs provided the cDNA or gDNA that served as material.

In the authors' workflow: The authors estimated nucleated cell counts from reference gene primer amplification. TCRdb's table, derived via immunoSEQ multiplex PCR, lists solely in-frame clones and lacks some. The V and J calls and clone size are taken from that table; D and trimming were inferred from the DNA. The repertoire includes about 250,000 clones, 70% to 90% of them detected once, and about 3% sits in the top ten. There are 15 residues in the CDR3. Germline trimming cut 5 bases from V and 3 bases from J; bases unmatched to any gene: 6. Germline V lookup: CDR1 MNHEY, CDR2 SVGEGT. Sequenced input: peripheral blood. The chain combines TRBV6-2 or TRBV6-3 with TRBJ2-7; 11 bases fit TRBD2. The receptor was isolated from a young man with active or convalescent COVID-19. This CDR3 is CASSRPGLAVYEQYF. DNA for the CDR3: TGTGCCAGCAGTCGTCCGGGACTAGCGGTCTACGAGCAGTACTTC.